This T cell receptor (beta chain) was sequenced in a study of T-cell reconstitution after alpha-beta-depleted transplantation in children. Trimming removed 1 base at V and 10 bases at J, with 13 bases between. The CDR3 spans 13 residues. Germline CDR1 reads SEHNR; CDR2 reads FQNEAQ (reference sequence). Construction of the TCRbeta library involved unique molecular identifiers. TCRdb processed the PCR reads anew with MiXCR; each CDR3 protein has one entry. This table holds roughly 610,000 distinct CDR3 sequences, roughly a tenth found once. This TCR was recovered from a human donor who donated a stem cell graft to a child with acute myeloid leukemia. This specimen consisted of PBMCs from the stem cell graft donor, obtained from the stem cell graft. The chain combines TRBV7-9 with TRBJ1-1; D might be TRBD1 (6 bases). The CDR3, as DNA: TGTGCCAGCAGCTTAGGTGGTCAGGGGACAGCTTTCTTT. It codes for CASSLGGQGTAFF.